The text below deals with one T cell receptor (beta chain). The antigen is not known. Some clones are missing from TCRdb's copy, which holds only in-frame ones; the method was immunoSEQ multiplex PCR. The sample carries 90,000 to 150,000 clones, 88% recorded once. The data derive from a study of cytomegalovirus exposure and HLA in healthy donors. Whole-study results and caveats: Investigators reported 150 to 200 TCR beta chains as tied to cytomegalovirus.

This CDR3 region has 15 residues. The V segment lost 4 bases and the J segment 3 bases; nucleotides outside the gene matches: 7. The germline V gene has CDR1 SGHAT and CDR2 FQNNGV. This TCR was recovered from a woman aged 18-29 years in good health and CMV-seropositive. The sequenced material came from PBMCs. The chain joins TRBV11-2 to TRBJ2-7; 9 bases are a match to TRBD2. The CDR3 is CASSSKTSGFYEQYF. The CDR3 bases are TGTGCCAGCAGCTCGAAGACTAGCGGTTTCTACGAGCAGTACTTC.